This entry concerns a single TCR beta chain. Its antigen is undetermined. The CDR3 consists of 15 residues. V shed 6 bases and J 2 bases; nucleotides not matched to a gene: 7. CDR1 is SGHRS, CDR2 YFSETQ, per germline. This record comes from a study of Ad26.COV2.S vaccination and SARS-CoV-2 variants. Study results and limitations: Individuals receiving vaccine had higher spike-specific TCR breadth than placebo recipients did. Participants given vaccine showed non-spike TCR breadth similar to that of placebo recipients.

Described treatment: roughly 19 received Ad26.COV2.S at low or high dose, single or two shots; five or six received placebo; per-sample allocation not given. Sampling happened 63 days after the first vaccine or placebo injection. Libraries were prepared by immunoSEQ multiplex PCR; TCRdb keeps only in-frame clonotypes and omits some of them. The table includes roughly 350,000 clones, around 90% detected once. V gene TRBV5-1 combines with J gene TRBJ2-7; 11 bases are a match to TRBD2. The sequenced sample was peripheral blood, obtained in a trial of Ad26.COV2.S vaccine versus placebo. The sequence derives from a person between 18 and 59 years old who received the Ad26.COV2.S COVID-19 vaccine or a placebo. The CDR3 loop is CASKGSSGRAYEQYF. The CDR3 DNA reads as TGCGCCAGCAAGGGGAGTAGCGGGAGGGCCTACGAGCAGTACTTC.